These 12 T cell receptor beta chains were all obtained from the same sample, sequenced in a study of CXCR3-negative and CXCR3-positive naive CD8 T cells. TRB cDNA libraries were made by UMI-labeled 5' RACE. No DNA is given; TCRdb re-called the 5' RACE reads and lists each CDR3 protein once. The listing contains roughly 86,000 distinct CDR3 sequences. Sequencing was performed on naive CXCR3- CD8+ T cells from blood. Subset noted: CD45RO-CCR7+CD27+CD95- naive CD8+ T cells lacking CXCR3 (TNR3-). All receptors derive from a human donor in good health. Some clones in this sample may be carry-over from other donors' samples.

V is TRBV7-9 and J is TRBJ1-1; the TRBD1 assignment by TCRdb is unverifiable without DNA. CDR1 is SEHNR and CDR2 is FQNEAQ in the germline V gene (reference sequence). The CDR3 has 16 residues. Here the CDR3 reads CASNPWGQGKGTEAFF.

This sequence joins TRBV29-1 and TRBJ1-2; the D gene TCRdb calls, TRBD1, cannot be checked with no DNA. Germline CDR1 reads SQVTM; CDR2 reads ANQGSEA. The CDR3 has 14 residues. CDR3 region: CSVEEIEGNYGYTF.

This chain joins TRBV2 and TRBJ2-1; TCRdb returns TRBD2, unconfirmable since there is no DNA. The germline CDR1 and CDR2 sequences are SNHLY and FYNNEI. This CDR3 is built from 15 residues. The CDR3 is CASSEMLAGYNEQFF.

The rearrangement uses TRBV20-1 and TRBJ2-1; TCRdb calls TRBD1, which cannot be checked without DNA. The CDR3 loop spans 11 amino acids. The V gene's germline CDR1 is DFQATT and CDR2 SNEGSKA (reference sequence). CDR3 region: CSARVGDEQFF.

The rearrangement links TRBV5-1 to TRBJ1-1; TCRdb names TRBD1, which stays unverified in the absence of DNA. The CDR3 contains 16 residues. Per the germline V gene, CDR1 is SGHRS and CDR2 is YFSETQ. The CDR3 region is CASSPGGGGMNTEAFF.

V and J are TRBV5-6 and TRBJ2-2; TCRdb's D gene call, TRBD1, goes unchecked for lack of DNA. Germline V gene lookup returns CDR1 SGHDT and CDR2 YYEEEE. The CDR3 loop spans 20 amino acids. CDR3 residues: CASSTPEPQGAPVDTGELFF.

The chain has TRBV28 and TRBJ1-1. The germline V gene has CDR1 MDHEN and CDR2 SYDVKM. The CDR3 spans 16 residues. The CDR3 sequence: CASSSRAAGGDAEAFF.

J is TRBJ2-3 and V is TRBV12-3 or TRBV12-4; TCRdb's D gene call, TRBD2, goes unchecked for lack of DNA. The CDR3 runs 16 residues. CDR3 protein: CASTTLAGGRNDTQYF.

The genes are TRBV25-1 and TRBJ2-7; the D gene TCRdb calls, TRBD2, cannot be checked with no DNA. The CDR3 consists of 14 residues. Germline-derived CDR1 and CDR2 are MGHDK and SYGVNS. The CDR3 loop reads CASSDGTAPYEQYF.

This chain's CDR3 is CASSPQGGTQYF. This sequence joins TRBV18 and TRBJ2-5. The CDR3 totals 12 residues. Looked up from germline, CDR1 is KGHSH and CDR2 is LQKENI.

This chain joins TRBV29-1 and TRBJ2-7; lacking DNA, the TRBD2 call made by TCRdb goes unchecked. Per the germline V gene, CDR1 is SQVTM and CDR2 is ANQGSEA. CDR3 length: 16 amino acids. The chain's CDR3 is CSVGPGLAGISYEQYF.

The J gene is TRBJ2-7, the V gene TRBV12-3 or TRBV12-4; TCRdb picks TRBD1, but there is no DNA to check that call. CDR3 size: 15 residues. The CDR3 sequence: CASSFGGPPSYEQYF.